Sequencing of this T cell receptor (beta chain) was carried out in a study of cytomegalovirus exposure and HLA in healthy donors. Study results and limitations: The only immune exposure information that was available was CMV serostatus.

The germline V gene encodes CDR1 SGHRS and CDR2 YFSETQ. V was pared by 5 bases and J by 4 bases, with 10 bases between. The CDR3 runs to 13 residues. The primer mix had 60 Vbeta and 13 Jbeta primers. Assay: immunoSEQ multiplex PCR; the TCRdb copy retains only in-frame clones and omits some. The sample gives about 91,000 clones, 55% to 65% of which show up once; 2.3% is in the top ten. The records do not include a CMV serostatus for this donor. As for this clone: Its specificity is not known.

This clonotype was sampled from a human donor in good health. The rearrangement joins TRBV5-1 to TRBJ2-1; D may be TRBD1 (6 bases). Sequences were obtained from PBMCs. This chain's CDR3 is CASRGQIYNEQFF. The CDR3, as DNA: TGCGCCAGCAGAGGACAGATATACAATGAGCAGTTCTTC.